This T cell receptor beta chain is drawn from a study of Graves' ophthalmopathy and Graves' hyperthyroidism. Physicians reached a diagnosis by relying on clinical symptoms, serum thyroxine, TRAb, thyroid ultrasound and orbital computed tomography. As the template, RNA transcripts were used to amplify TCR beta CDR3 regions. First-round RT-PCR relied on HTBI primers, and a second-round multiplex PCR came next. TCRdb re-called the multiplex PCR reads through MiXCR, storing one row per CDR3 protein. Of about 500,000 distinct CDR3 sequences listed, approximately 15% are singletons. Study outcomes and limitations: This model predicted ophthalmopathy progression (sensitivity 70% to 71%, specificity 72% to 85%). Blood samples also showed most expanded thyroid clonotypes exceeding 0.001 frequency.

This clonotype has at least ten counts. Its antigen is as yet unknown. The CDR3 is made up of 14 amino acids. Germline-derived CDR1 and CDR2 are MRHNA and SNTAGT. Trimming removed 2 bases from V and 7 bases from J; junction bases left unmatched: 3. This chain uses TRBV6-4 with TRBJ1-2, with TRBD1 matching over 11 bases. The sequenced material came from blood. This receptor was identified in a woman aged 25 to 45 with Graves' ophthalmopathy. The CDR3 here is CASSDGTGGSGYTF. For the CDR3, the DNA is TGTGCCAGCAGTGACGGGACAGGGGGGTCTGGCTACACCTTC.